The rows below give T cell receptor beta chains drawn from one sample of a study of memory CD4+ T cells and cytomegalovirus serostatus. TCRdb's table, derived via immunoSEQ multiplex PCR, lists solely in-frame clones and lacks some. Altogether 46,000 or so clones are present, about 78% being singletons, with the ten largest covering approximately 0.96%. Input material: memory CD4+ T cells from blood. The source of these receptors is an adult in good health and CMV-seronegative. CDR3s leave out the opening cysteine and the closing phenylalanine or tryptophan. Fields, in order: CDR3 length, V gene, CDR3 protein.

CDR3 length: 11
V gene: TRBV7-2
CDR3 protein: ASSPQGTGELF

CDR3 length: 12
V gene: TRBV2
CDR3 protein: AGSGTGFFPEQF

CDR3 length: 13
V gene: TRBV4-1
CDR3 protein: ASSPWKDKDSPLH

CDR3 length: 11
V gene: TRBV15
CDR3 protein: ATSRVGTDTQY

CDR3 length: 14
V gene: TRBV5-1
CDR3 protein: ASSSQGGALNTEAF

CDR3 length: 13
V gene: TRBV15
CDR3 protein: ATSRDKGSLYGYT

CDR3 length: 12
V gene: TRBV7-3
CDR3 protein: ASSLYRGRTEAF

CDR3 length: 12
V gene: TRBV6-5
CDR3 protein: ASRAGQGKNIQY

CDR3 length: 13
V gene: TRBV28
CDR3 protein: ASSFLGGVTYEQY

CDR3 length: 10
V gene: TRBV27
CDR3 protein: ASAKPQGGYT

CDR3 length: 18
V gene: TRBV30
CDR3 protein: AWRSLGTDTVRPRNTEAF

CDR3 length: 12
V gene: TRBV15
CDR3 protein: ATSRVGGPGELF